This TCR beta chain was identified in a study of T cell repertoires in cytomegalovirus infection. In the study overall: Signatures in public TCR beta sequences pointed to both CMV infection and matching HLA type.

The CDR3 spans 13 residues. The V end was cut by 9 bases, the J end by 8 bases, with 14 bases between. Study-wide findings and caveats: HLA-C-restricted CMV-specific TCR beta clonotypes prevailed in the ex vivo response.

This clonotype turned up a few times. As yet, its antigen is unknown. One entry per CDR3 protein, called by TCRdb with MiXCR from the reads. Of about 130,000 distinct CDR3 sequences in the sample, 20% to 30% are singletons; the top ten hold about 37%. The clonotype originates from a human donor in good health (CMV status not recorded). Some clones in this sample may be carry-over from other donors' samples. The genes are TRBV12-3 or TRBV12-4 and TRBJ1-6; D is unclear. The sample was PBMCs, sequenced either directly or after in vitro stimulation (not recorded which). For the CDR3, the DNA is TGTGCCAGTAAACACTATGGGGATTCACCCCTCCACTTT. Its translation is CASKHYGDSPLHF.